This T cell receptor (beta chain) was observed in a study of blood T cell repertoires in COVID-19. Study summary: The United States, Italy and Spain were the sources of the acute and convalescent COVID-19 samples. T cells, B-cell-depleted T cells, or PBMCs supplied cDNA or gDNA.

CDR1 and CDR2 from the germline V gene are LNHNV and YYDKDF (reference sequence). Trimming removed 4 bases from V and 2 bases from J; junction bases left unmatched: 8. The CDR3 is 15 residues long. As originally analysed: Researchers report that nucleated cell counts were estimated from reference gene primer amplification. Assay: immunoSEQ multiplex PCR; the TCRdb copy retains only in-frame clones and omits some. D and trimming were read from the DNA, whereas the V and J calls and clone size are those reported in that table. The sample has tens of thousands of clones, around 76% seen once. The sequenced sample was peripheral blood. The clonotype comes from a human donor in a cohort sampled during active COVID-19. The chain has TRBV15 and TRBJ2-7; 7 nucleotides line up with TRBD2. CDR3 DNA sequence: TGTGCCACCAGCAAAGTGCACGGGAGGACCTACGAGCAGTACTTC. The encoded protein is CATSKVHGRTYEQYF. The whole variable domain, remainder taken from reference TRBV15 and TRBJ2-7, is DAMVIQNPRYQVTQFGKPVTLSCSQTLNHNVMYWYQQKSSQAPKLLFHYYDKDFNNEADTPDNFQSRRPNTSFCFLDIRSPGLGDTAMYLCATSKVHGRTYEQYFGPGTRLTVT.